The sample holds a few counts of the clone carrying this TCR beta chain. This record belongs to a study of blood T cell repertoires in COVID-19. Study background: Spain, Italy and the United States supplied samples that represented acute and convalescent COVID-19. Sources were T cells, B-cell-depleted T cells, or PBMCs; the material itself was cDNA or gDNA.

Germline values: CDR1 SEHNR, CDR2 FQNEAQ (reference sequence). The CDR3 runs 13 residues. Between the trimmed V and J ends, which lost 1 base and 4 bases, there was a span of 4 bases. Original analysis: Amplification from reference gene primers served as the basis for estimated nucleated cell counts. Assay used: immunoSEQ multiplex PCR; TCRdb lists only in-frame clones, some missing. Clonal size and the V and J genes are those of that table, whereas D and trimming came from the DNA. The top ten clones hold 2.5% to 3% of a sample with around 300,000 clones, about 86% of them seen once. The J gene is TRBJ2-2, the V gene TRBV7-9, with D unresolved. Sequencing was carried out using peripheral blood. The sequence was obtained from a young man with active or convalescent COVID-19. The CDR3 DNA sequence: TGTGCCAGCAGCTTAGGGAGCACCGGGGAGCTGTTTTTT. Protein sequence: CASSLGSTGELFF.